The 22 T cell receptor beta chains below come from one sample, sequenced in a study of OX40 agonist ivuxolimab in advanced cancers. The data were produced by immunoSEQ multiplex PCR, yet TCRdb's version contains in-frame clones alone and is incomplete. The table records tens of thousands of clones, 75% to 90% of them present only once. The starting material was CD4+ or CD8+ T cells sorted from blood, obtained in a trial of the OX40 agonist ivuxolimab. These receptors came from an adult with an advanced solid tumor such as melanoma, head and neck, liver or kidney cancer.

The V gene is TRBV6-1, the J gene TRBJ1-1; a weak D match, TRBD1 (5 bases). Trimming removed 2 bases at V and 3 bases at J, with 10 bases between. The length of the CDR3 is 14 residues. Looked up from germline, CDR1 is MNHNS and CDR2 is SASEGT. For the CDR3, the DNA is TGTGCCAGCAGTGAACGGGGGGTAGACACTGAAGCTTTCTTT. Encoded protein: CASSERGVDTEAFF.

This chain connects TRBV7-6 to TRBJ2-3; unclear D gene. Trimming took off 4 bases at V and 3 bases at J, with 14 bases between the two ends. Germline loops: CDR1 SGHVS, CDR2 FNYEAQ. The CDR3 covers 15 residues. The CDR3 spells CASSSAGLSTDTQYF. The DNA for the CDR3 is TGTGCCAGCAGCTCCGCCGGGTTGAGTACAGATACGCAGTATTTT.

This clone was seen a single time. The rearrangement joins TRBV6-5 to TRBJ1-6, with TRBD1 identical over 8 bases. The CDR3 totals 15 residues. V was clipped by 6 bases and J by 9 bases; unmatched bases: 10. Germline CDR1 and CDR2: MNHEY and SVGAGI. The CDR3 coding sequence is TGTGCCAGCAGGCTTCAGGGGGCGGCAGGTTCACCCCTCCACTTT. Protein: CASRLQGAAGSPLHF.

J is TRBJ1-2 and V is TRBV19, with TRBD1 identical over 7 bases. After removal of 4 bases from V and 7 bases from J, the junction contained 15 bases not matched to a gene. The CDR3 extends over 16 amino acids. Germline V CDR1 and CDR2: LNHDA, SQIVND (reference sequence). The CDR3 coding sequence is TGTGCCAGTAGTACTCAGATGATGACAGGGCGAGGTGGCTACACCTTC. Translated, it gives CASSTQMMTGRGGYTF.

This rearrangement joins TRBV11-1 to TRBJ2-6; 11 bases fit TRBD2. V trimming: 5 bases; J trimming: 0 bases; junction bases outside the gene matches: 3. Germline lookup yields CDR1 SGHAT and CDR2 FQDESV (reference sequence). This CDR3 spans 17 amino acids. The DNA of the CDR3 is TGTGCCAGCAGCCAAACTAGCGGGGGCTCTGGGGCCAACGTCCTGACTTTC. This sequence encodes CASSQTSGGSGANVLTF.

The chain employs TRBV19 and TRBJ1-2; no clear D. Trimming pared 7 bases from V and 3 bases from J, leaving 15 bases between. The CDR3 runs to 14 residues. CDR1 and CDR2 (germline): LNHDA, SQIVND (reference sequence). The CDR3 region is CASTRNFIDYGYTF. The CDR3 bases are TGTGCCAGTACCCGAAATTTTATAGACTATGGCTACACCTTC.

The chain links TRBV5-8 to TRBJ1-5; no reliable D call. CDR1 and CDR2 from the germline V gene are SGHTS and YDEGEE. This CDR3 has 16 residues. Trimming removed 0 bases from V and 0 bases from J, with 10 bases in between. The CDR3 region has the DNA TGTGCCAGCAGCTTGGGCGGAGGATCTAGCAATCAGCCCCAGCATTTT. It specifies CASSLGGGSSNQPQHF.

In DNA form, the CDR3 reads TGTGCCAGCAGCTTCCCGGGAGTATACAATGAGCAGTTCTTC. This gives the protein CASSFPGVYNEQFF. The chain employs TRBV7-2 and TRBJ2-1; D is possibly TRBD2 (6 bases). There are 14 residues in the CDR3. V lost 3 bases and J 4 bases, leaving 10 bases between the germline ends. Germline CDR1 and CDR2: SGHTA and FQGNSA. Complete variable domain (other parts from reference TRBV7-2 and TRBJ2-1): GAGVSQSPSNKVTEKGKDVELRCDPISGHTALYWYRQSLGQGLEFLIYFQGNSAPDKSGLPSDRFSAERTGGSVSTLTIQRTQQEDSAVYLCASSFPGVYNEQFFGPGTRLTVL.

The chain links TRBV19 to TRBJ2-5; D remains unclear. The CDR3 extends over 15 amino acids. Deletions cut 1 base from V and 2 bases from J, with 11 bases between. Germline-derived CDR1 and CDR2 are LNHDA and SQIVND (reference sequence). DNA for the CDR3: TGTGCCAGTAGTATAGGATACAGACGTCAAGAGACCCAGTACTTC. Residues: CASSIGYRRQETQYF.

V is TRBV7-2 and J is TRBJ2-1; the D gene is possibly TRBD1 (6 bases). V was cut by 1 base and J by 4 bases, with 11 bases left in between. CDR1 and CDR2 from the germline V gene are SGHTA and FQGNSA. This CDR3 contains 15 residues. The CDR3 region has the DNA TGTGCCAGCAGCTTAGGGGGTACAGGGTACAATGAGCAGTTCTTC. This codes for CASSLGGTGYNEQFF. Full variable domain (outside the CDR3, taken from reference TRBV7-2 and TRBJ2-1): GAGVSQSPSNKVTEKGKDVELRCDPISGHTALYWYRQSLGQGLEFLIYFQGNSAPDKSGLPSDRFSAERTGGSVSTLTIQRTQQEDSAVYLCASSLGGTGYNEQFFGPGTRLTVL.

The rearrangement joins TRBV5-1 to TRBJ2-7, with 9 bases that match TRBD1. The CDR3 contains 14 residues. J lost 4 bases, V lost 4 bases, and 6 bases had no gene match. Germline CDR1 reads SGHRS; CDR2 reads YFSETQ. CDR3 coding DNA: TGCGCCAGCAGCAGGGGACAGGGTCTATACGAGCAGTACTTC. This sequence encodes CASSRGQGLYEQYF.

The V gene is TRBV30, the J gene TRBJ2-2; no firm D call. The CDR3 sequence is 13 residues long. Germline CDR1 and CDR2: GTSNPN and SVGIG (reference sequence). V was trimmed by 0 bases and J by 4 bases, leaving 6 bases between them. The CDR3 region is CAWSVSLTGELFF. Written as DNA, the CDR3 is TGTGCCTGGAGTGTCTCGCTCACCGGGGAGCTGTTTTTT.

This sequence joins TRBV11-2 and TRBJ1-2; 8 nucleotides line up with TRBD1. CDR1 is SGHAT, CDR2 FQNNGV, per germline. J gave up 8 bases and V 1 base, and 6 bases lay outside the gene matches. CDR3 length: 14 residues. The CDR3 DNA is TGTGCCAGCAGCTTAGGTGCAGGGGGCGGGGGCTACACCTTC. Translating gives CASSLGAGGGGYTF.

The V call is TRBV7-9, the J call TRBJ2-3, with 15 bases aligning to TRBD2. Per the germline V gene, CDR1 is SEHNR and CDR2 is FQNEAQ (reference sequence). Trimming at V came to 1 base and at J to 1 base, leaving 0 bases not matched to a gene. There are 17 residues in the CDR3. The CDR3 here is CASSLGTSGGGTDTQYF. The CDR3 DNA sequence: TGTGCCAGCAGCTTAGGGACTAGCGGGGGGGGCACAGATACGCAGTATTTT.

The rearrangement joins TRBV18 to TRBJ1-6; 8 bases align to TRBD1. V lost 0 bases, J lost 9 bases, and 4 bases stayed unmatched. The length of the CDR3 is 15 residues. Germline CDR1 reads KGHSH; CDR2 reads LQKENI. The CDR3 region is CASSPPGTGSSPLHF. CDR3 coding DNA: TGTGCCAGCTCACCACCGGGGACAGGCTCTTCACCCCTCCACTTT. Filled out from reference TRBV18 and TRBJ1-6, the complete variable domain reads NAGVMQNPRHLVRRRGQEARLRCSPMKGHSHVYWYRQLPEEGLKFMVYLQKENIIDESGMPKERFSAEFPKEGPSILRIQQVVRGDSAAYFCASSPPGTGSSPLHFGNGTRLTVT.

The CDR3 sequence is CASSEGAGSYEQYF. The CDR3 DNA reads as TGTGCCAGCAGTGAAGGGGCAGGCTCCTACGAGCAGTACTTC. The chain couples TRBV6-1 to TRBJ2-7; no definite D call. Germline V gives CDR1 MNHNS, CDR2 SASEGT. The CDR3 extends over 14 amino acids. With 1 base removed from V and 0 bases from J, the gap between germline ends came to 7 bases.

DNA for the CDR3: TGTGCCAGTAGTGCGGGGACTAGCGGGAGAGGGGGCACAGATACGCAGTATTTT. The encoded protein is CASSAGTSGRGGTDTQYF. This sequence joins TRBV19 and TRBJ2-3; 14 bases agree with TRBD2. Germline lookup yields CDR1 LNHDA and CDR2 SQIVND (reference sequence). CDR3 length: 18 amino acids. The trim removed 5 bases at V and 1 base at J, leaving 8 bases unmatched.

The chain joins TRBV5-1 to TRBJ2-7, with TRBD1 matching over 8 bases. In germline, CDR1 is SGHRS, CDR2 YFSETQ. Germline trimming cut 7 bases from V and 2 bases from J; bases unmatched to any gene: 11. The CDR3 spans 15 residues. CDR3 amino acids: CASSSWRQGTYEQYF. The DNA of the CDR3 is TGCGCCAGCTCGTCTTGGAGACAGGGGACCTACGAGCAGTACTTC.

J is TRBJ2-1 and V is TRBV11-2; 11 bases agree with TRBD2. There are 17 residues in the CDR3. The germline CDR1 and CDR2 sequences are SGHAT and FQNNGV. V dropped 5 bases and J dropped 2; count of bases not matched to a gene: 8. Here the CDR3 reads CASSQQLAGVTYNEQFF. The CDR3 DNA reads TGTGCCAGCAGCCAACAACTAGCGGGAGTGACCTACAATGAGCAGTTCTTC.

J is TRBJ2-1 and V is TRBV28, with D tentatively TRBD1 (5 bases). The V gene lost 6 bases and the J gene lost 7 bases, with 13 bases spanning the gap. CDR3 length: 13 residues. In germline, CDR1 is MDHEN, CDR2 SYDVKM. The CDR3 spells CASRDPTVNEQFF. The DNA for the CDR3 is TGTGCCAGCAGGGACCCGACAGTGAATGAGCAGTTCTTC.

This clone was seen many times. The V call is TRBV25-1, the J call TRBJ1-1; possibly TRBD1 for D (6 bases). V was cut by 1 base and J by 1 base, with 16 bases left in between. Germline assignment: CDR1 MGHDK and CDR2 SYGVNS. This CDR3 region has 17 residues. DNA of the CDR3: TGTGCCAGCAGTGAATTCCCTCTACAGGGCTCGAACACTGAAGCTTTCTTT. It translates to CASSEFPLQGSNTEAFF.

The chain employs TRBV28 and TRBJ1-2; TRBD1 might be the D (5 bases). The germline V and J ends were trimmed by 2 bases and 8 bases, with 12 bases remaining between them. The length of the CDR3 is 13 residues. Germline CDR1 MDHEN, CDR2 SYDVKM. CDR3 sequence: CASSLTQGGGYTF. The CDR3 nucleotides are TGTGCCAGCAGTTTAACCCAGGGAGGGGGCTACACCTTC.